The 4 T cell receptor beta chains below were found in one sample sequenced in a study of T cell responses to AZD1222 COVID-19 vaccine (dated by TCRdb to the early 2020s). The meaning of the sample's time point label: about 28 days (+/-7) after the second vaccine dose. Library generation was performed with the immunoSEQ multiplex PCR assay. This immuneACCESS table, as held by TCRdb, lists in-frame sequences with V and J called but not all clones. Of the missing ones, under half trace to an unresolved V gene in checked studies; the others have no known cause. The sample table lists 60,000 to 75,000 clones, about nine tenths of them with a count of one. Together, the top ten hold 28% of the sample. The specimen comprised peripheral blood, sampled 28 days after the second AZD1222 dose. The receptors here all came from an adult who received the AZD1222 COVID-19 vaccine.

The chain combines TRBV27 with TRBJ1-5; D is undetermined. CDR3 length: 19 residues. Germline V CDR1 and CDR2: MNHEY, SMNVEV (reference sequence). With 2 bases removed from V and 2 bases from J, the gap between germline ends came to 22 bases. This CDR3 is CASSLRGRQIRNGNQPQHF. The CDR3 bases are TGTGCCAGCAGTTTACGTGGTCGGCAGATCAGGAACGGCAATCAGCCCCAGCATTTT.

This clone was observed a handful of times. The CDR3 DNA reads as TGTGCCAGCTCCAGGTCCTCCCTCTACGAGCAGTACTTC. Translating gives CASSRSSLYEQYF. The chain recombines TRBV19 with TRBJ2-7; D remains unclear. The V and J ends lost 9 bases and 3 bases respectively, with 15 bases between them. The germline gives CDR1 LNHDA, CDR2 SQIVND (reference sequence). The CDR3 runs to 13 residues. Based on the CDR3 plus reference TRBV19 and TRBJ2-7, the full variable domain is DGGITQSPKYLFRKEGQNVTLSCEQNLNHDAMYWYRQDPGQGLRLIYYSQIVNDFQKGDIAEGYSVSREKKESFPLTVTSAQKNPTAFYLCASSRSSLYEQYFGPGTRLTVT.

The chain couples TRBV6-6 to TRBJ2-2, with 9 bases aligning to TRBD2. The CDR3 has 16 amino acids. The V gene end was trimmed by 2 bases and the J gene end by 4 bases; junction bases not matched to a gene: 5. The germline gives CDR1 MNHNY, CDR2 SVGAGI (reference sequence). Written as DNA, the CDR3 is TGTGCCAGCAGTTACGTTTTGCGGGGGGGCACCGGGGAGCTGTTTTTT. Amino acids: CASSYVLRGGTGELFF.

This chain links TRBV12-3 or TRBV12-4 with TRBJ2-1; TRBD1 is a possible D gene (5 bases). Trimming removed 5 bases from V and 5 bases from J, with 10 bases in between. The length of the CDR3 is 13 residues. For the CDR3, the DNA is TGTGCCAGCAGTCTCGACAGAGACAATGAGCAGTTCTTC. Amino acid sequence: CASSLDRDNEQFF.